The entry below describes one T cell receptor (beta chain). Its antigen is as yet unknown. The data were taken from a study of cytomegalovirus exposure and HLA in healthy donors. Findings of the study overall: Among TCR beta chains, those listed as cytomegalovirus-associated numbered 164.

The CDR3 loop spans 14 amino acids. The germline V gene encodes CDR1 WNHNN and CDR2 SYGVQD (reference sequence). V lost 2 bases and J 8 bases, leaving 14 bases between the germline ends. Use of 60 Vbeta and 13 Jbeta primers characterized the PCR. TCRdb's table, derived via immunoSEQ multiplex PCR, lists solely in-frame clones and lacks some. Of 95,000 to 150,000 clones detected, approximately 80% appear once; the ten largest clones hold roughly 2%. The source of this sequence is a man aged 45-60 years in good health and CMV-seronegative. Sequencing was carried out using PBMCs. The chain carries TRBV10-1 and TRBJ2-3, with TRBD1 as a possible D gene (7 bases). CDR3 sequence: CASSEAGGRSTQYF. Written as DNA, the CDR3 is TGCGCCAGCAGTGAGGCAGGGGGGAGAAGTACGCAGTATTTT.